Below, 24 T cell receptor beta chains from the same sample are listed, as sequenced in a study of cytomegalovirus exposure and HLA in healthy donors. The PCR employed 60 Vbeta primers together with 13 Jbeta primers. Method: immunoSEQ multiplex PCR; TCRdb's copy keeps in-frame clones and lacks some. The sample includes 95,000 to 150,000 clones, about 62% of them seen just once. Material for sequencing was PBMCs. The receptors were sampled from a woman aged 40 to 50 in good health and CMV-seropositive.

This chain links TRBV11-2 with TRBJ2-2; D possibly corresponds to TRBD1 (6 bases). V was pared by 3 bases and J by 6 bases, with 11 bases between. CDR1 and CDR2 (germline): SGHAT, FQNNGV. The CDR3 length is 14 residues. The CDR3 DNA reads as TGTGCCAGCAGCTTCCGACAGGTCCCCGGGGAGCTGTTTTTT. Residues: CASSFRQVPGELFF.

A few counts support this clone. This chain connects TRBV29-1 to TRBJ1-2; 9 nucleotides align to TRBD1. Trimming took 1 base from V and 8 from J; bases not matched to a gene: 17. CDR3 length: 17 amino acids. Looked up from germline, CDR1 is SQVTM and CDR2 is ANQGSEA. Here the CDR3 reads CSVEGRDRDRAKGGYTF. CDR3 DNA sequence: TGCAGCGTTGAAGGCCGAGACCGGGACAGGGCTAAAGGAGGCTACACCTTC.

The J gene is TRBJ2-7, the V gene TRBV6-6; D gene uncertain. Trimming shortened V by 0 bases and J by 6 bases, and 9 bases separated the two germline ends. This CDR3 is 13 amino acids long. The germline V gene encodes CDR1 MNHNY and CDR2 SVGAGI (reference sequence). The CDR3 protein is CASSYSSGGEQYF. Here the CDR3 DNA reads TGTGCCAGCAGTTACTCGTCAGGTGGCGAGCAGTACTTC.

The chain combines TRBV18 with TRBJ2-7; D might be TRBD1 (6 bases). Germline CDR1 KGHSH, CDR2 LQKENI. This CDR3 spans 15 amino acids. Between the trimmed V and J ends, which lost 5 bases and 2 bases, there was a span of 16 bases. DNA of the CDR3: TGTGCCAGCTCATTAGTGACAGGACTTACCTACGAGCAGTACTTC. This sequence encodes CASSLVTGLTYEQYF. Drawing the rest from reference TRBV18 and TRBJ2-7, the complete variable domain is NAGVMQNPRHLVRRRGQEARLRCSPMKGHSHVYWYRQLPEEGLKFMVYLQKENIIDESGMPKERFSAEFPKEGPSILRIQQVVRGDSAAYFCASSLVTGLTYEQYFGPGTRLTVT.

The rearrangement uses TRBV5-4 and TRBJ2-5, with D maybe TRBD2 (7 bases). CDR1 and CDR2 (germline): SGHNT, YYREEE (reference sequence). Trimming cost V 3 bases and J 2 bases, with 14 bases left between them. This CDR3 has 15 amino acids. In DNA, the CDR3 is TGTGCCAGCAGCTCCGCGGGGGCGCTACAAGAGACCCAGTACTTC. This encodes CASSSAGALQETQYF.

The chain employs TRBV7-9 and TRBJ1-1; no clear D gene. The CDR3 consists of 13 residues. V lost 0 bases and J 6 bases, leaving 8 bases between the germline ends. CDR1 and CDR2 from the germline V gene are SEHNR and FQNEAQ (reference sequence). The DNA for the CDR3 is TGTGCCAGCAGCTTAGCGGCAGGTCCTGAAGCTTTCTTT. Translated: CASSLAAGPEAFF.

This clone was seen only a few times. The chain joins TRBV6-5 to TRBJ1-1, with 12 bases that match TRBD1. J lost 7 bases, V lost 6 bases, and 9 bases had no gene match. The CDR3 is made up of 15 amino acids. Germline assignment: CDR1 MNHEY and CDR2 SVGAGI. CDR3 bases: TGTGCCAGCAGCTCTAACCGGGACAGGGGGCGTGAAGCTTTCTTT. Encoded protein: CASSSNRDRGREAFF.

This clone was recorded a few times. The rearrangement uses TRBV30 and TRBJ1-5; D unclear. CDR3 length equals 15 residues. CDR1 is GTSNPN and CDR2 is SVGIG in the germline V gene (reference sequence). V shed 2 bases and J shed 0 bases, with 11 bases lying between them. The CDR3 DNA reads as TGTGCCTGGAGTAGGCGGGGATCTAGCAATCAGCCCCAGCATTTT. Translated, it gives CAWSRRGSSNQPQHF.

The chain couples TRBV2 to TRBJ1-1; 9 bases map to TRBD1. The germline CDR1 and CDR2 sequences are SNHLY and FYNNEI. The CDR3 contains 14 residues. J was trimmed by 4 bases and V by 6 bases; bases with no gene match: 6. CDR3 coding DNA: TGTGCCAGCAGCGTGACAGGGGGGACCACTGAAGCTTTCTTT. It yields the protein CASSVTGGTTEAFF. Together with reference TRBV2 and TRBJ1-1, the CDR3 gives the full variable domain: EPEVTQTPSHQVTQMGQEVILRCVPISNHLYFYWYRQILGQKVEFLVSFYNNEISEKSEIFDDQFSVERPDGSNFTLKIRSTKLEDSAMYFCASSVTGGTTEAFFGQGTRLTVV.

This clone occurred a few times. The chain joins TRBV12-5 to TRBJ2-2; weak D call: TRBD1 (6 bases). The CDR3 spans 15 residues. The ends were cut back, 5 bases at V and 3 bases at J, with 13 bases in the middle. Germline V gives CDR1 LGHNT, CDR2 FRNRAP. CDR3 nucleotide sequence: TGTGCTAGTGGTAAGGACAGCCGCTACACCGGGGAGCTGTTTTTT. It specifies CASGKDSRYTGELFF.

The rearrangement links TRBV28 to TRBJ1-2; no clear D gene. CDR1 and CDR2 (germline): MDHEN, SYDVKM. The germline V and J ends were trimmed by 3 bases and 4 bases, with 9 bases remaining between them. This CDR3 has 13 residues. The CDR3 loop reads CASSFEGSYGYTF. The CDR3 nucleotides are TGTGCCAGCAGTTTTGAGGGAAGCTATGGCTACACCTTC.

This clone was seen a single time. V gene TRBV7-2 combines with J gene TRBJ2-1; 7 nucleotides agree with TRBD2. Germline trimming cut 3 bases from V and 4 bases from J; bases unmatched to any gene: 9. CDR1 is SGHTA and CDR2 is FQGNSA in the germline V gene. The CDR3 is made up of 16 amino acids. CDR3: CASSFNGGSKYNEQFF. The CDR3 coding sequence is TGTGCCAGCAGCTTCAACGGGGGGTCGAAATACAATGAGCAGTTCTTC.

This clone was picked up one time. The genes are TRBV5-1 and TRBJ1-2; 11 nucleotides agree with TRBD1. Germline trimming cut 0 bases from V and 7 bases from J; bases unmatched to any gene: 5. The length of the CDR3 is 15 residues. Per the germline V gene, CDR1 is SGHRS and CDR2 is YFSETQ. The CDR3 sequence is CASSLAGQGASGYTF. The CDR3 coding sequence is TGCGCCAGCAGCTTGGCCGGACAGGGGGCGTCTGGCTACACCTTC.

This chain uses TRBV5-1 with TRBJ1-2; D is uncertain. With 0 bases removed from V and 6 bases from J, the gap between germline ends came to 12 bases. The germline V gene encodes CDR1 SGHRS and CDR2 YFSETQ. The CDR3 has 14 amino acids. The CDR3 here is CASSLEDWGDGYTF. The CDR3 coding sequence is TGCGCCAGCAGCTTGGAGGACTGGGGAGATGGCTACACCTTC.

In the case of this clone: This same CDR3 is encoded by further DNA sequences in the sample. The chain links TRBV27 to TRBJ2-7, with 7 bases aligning to TRBD2. CDR1 MNHEY and CDR2 SMNVEV come from the germline V gene (reference sequence). The CDR3 consists of 13 residues. J lost 4 bases, V lost 3 bases, and 3 bases had no gene match. In DNA form, the CDR3 reads TGTGCCAGCAGTTTGGGGGGAGGGTACGAGCAGTACTTC. Protein sequence: CASSLGGGYEQYF.

V usage is TRBV6-5 and J usage is TRBJ2-3; TRBD2 aligns across 7 bases. The CDR3 runs to 15 residues. CDR1 and CDR2 (germline): MNHEY, SVGAGI. The V segment lost 5 bases and the J segment 1 base; nucleotides outside the gene matches: 6. This CDR3 is CASSPDTSGTDTQYF. The DNA of the CDR3 is TGTGCCAGCAGTCCTGATACTAGCGGCACAGATACGCAGTATTTT.

The DNA of the CDR3 is TGTGCCAGTAGTACACAGGGTAACTATGGCTACACCTTC. It is translated as CASSTQGNYGYTF. J is TRBJ1-2 and V is TRBV19, with D possibly being TRBD1 (6 bases). Germline V gene lookup returns CDR1 LNHDA and CDR2 SQIVND (reference sequence). CDR3 size: 13 residues. Deletions cut 4 bases from V and 1 base from J, with 7 bases between.

The table lists this clone with a few counts. The gene calls are TRBV2 and TRBJ1-1; 8 positions match TRBD1. V lost 4 bases to trimming and J lost 5 bases; unmatched junction nucleotides: 6. The CDR3 is 14 residues long. Germline V gene data show CDR1 as SNHLY and CDR2 as FYNNEI. CDR3 DNA: TGTGCCAGCAGTGGGACAGGGAGGGGTACTGAAGCTTTCTTT. Translation gives CASSGTGRGTEAFF.

This chain joins TRBV6-6 and TRBJ2-7; the match to TRBD1 covers 8 bases. Germline loops: CDR1 MNHNY, CDR2 SVGAGI (reference sequence). V gave up 10 bases and J gave up 2 bases; unmatched junction bases: 13. The CDR3 spans 15 residues. The CDR3 sequence is CATQLEQGETYEQYF. DNA for the CDR3: TGTGCCACCCAACTGGAACAGGGGGAAACCTACGAGCAGTACTTC.

V is TRBV19 and J is TRBJ2-5, with D perhaps matching TRBD2 (6 bases). CDR1 is LNHDA, CDR2 SQIVND, per germline (reference sequence). The V end lost 5 bases, the J end lost 1 base, and 8 bases lay between the germline ends. This CDR3 has 13 residues. The CDR3 nucleotides are TGTGCCAGTAGTCTGACTAGCCAAGAGACCCAGTACTTC. Its translation: CASSLTSQETQYF.

This clone has a handful of counts. V and J are TRBV14 and TRBJ1-1; TRBD1 aligns across 9 bases. V dropped 5 bases and J dropped 7; count of bases not matched to a gene: 2. The CDR3 covers 12 residues. The germline CDR1 and CDR2 sequences are SGHDN and FVKESK. The DNA of the CDR3 is TGTGCCAGCAGCGGGACAGGGATTGAAGCTTTCTTT. It is translated as CASSGTGIEAFF.

There are a few counts of this clone. The chain has TRBV30 and TRBJ1-4; D is possibly TRBD1 (5 bases). V lost 8 bases and J lost 6, with 16 bases in between. The CDR3 runs to 13 residues. Germline lookup yields CDR1 GTSNPN and CDR2 SVGIG (reference sequence). In DNA form, the CDR3 reads TGTGCCAGTTCAGAGGGAGGGGATGAAAAACTGTTTTTT. Translating it yields CASSEGGDEKLFF.

This rearrangement joins TRBV7-6 to TRBJ2-7, with TRBD1 matching over 7 bases. The ends lost 5 bases at V and 2 bases at J; junction bases unmatched: 12. Germline loops: CDR1 SGHVS, CDR2 FNYEAQ. This CDR3 has 16 amino acids. The CDR3 DNA reads as TGTGCCAGCAGCCTGGCTAACCCGGGACAGACCTACGAGCAGTACTTC. Its protein product is CASSLANPGQTYEQYF.

The rearrangement links TRBV28 to TRBJ2-7; tentative D call: TRBD2 (5 bases). The CDR3 has 12 residues. Trimming took 8 bases from V and 0 from J, leaving 8 bases between them. Germline V lookup: CDR1 MDHEN, CDR2 SYDVKM. CDR3 region: CASGLRSYEQYF. The CDR3 DNA reads as TGTGCCAGCGGACTGCGCTCCTACGAGCAGTACTTC. Using reference TRBV28 and TRBJ2-7 for the parts outside the CDR3, the full variable domain is DVKVTQSSRYLVKRTGEKVFLECVQDMDHENMFWYRQDPGLGLRLIYFSYDVKMKEKGDIPEGYSVSREKKERFSLILESASTNQTSMYLCASGLRSYEQYFGPGTRLTVT.